The next 18 T cell receptor beta chains were all read from a single sample in a study of blood T cell repertoires in COVID-19. Sequenced by immunoSEQ multiplex PCR; TCRdb stores in-frame clones only, minus some. In the table there are 300,000 to 400,000 clones, more than 90% of which are singletons. Input material: PBMCs or T cells enriched from blood (not recorded which). These receptors all come from a man between 60 and 75 years old who had recovered from COVID-19.

This chain joins TRBV6-2 or TRBV6-3 and TRBJ1-6; no reliable D call. Germline loops: CDR1 MNHEY, CDR2 SVGEGT. Trimming took 2 bases from V and 10 from J, leaving 9 bases between them. This CDR3 is 13 amino acids long. The CDR3 loop is CASSYGRVSPLHF. CDR3 DNA: TGTGCCAGCAGTTACGGGCGGGTATCACCCCTCCACTTT.

The chain carries TRBV7-9 and TRBJ2-3; TRBD1 is a possible D gene (5 bases). Trimming took off 5 bases at V and 5 bases at J, with 23 bases between the two ends. Germline CDR1 SEHNR, CDR2 FQNEAQ (reference sequence). The CDR3 loop spans 17 amino acids. CDR3 residues: CASSPFPPSGFKDTQYF. The CDR3 DNA sequence: TGTGCCAGCAGCCCATTTCCCCCATCAGGGTTCAAAGATACGCAGTATTTT.

This sequence joins TRBV25-1 and TRBJ2-7; maybe TRBD2 (6 bases). Germline V gives CDR1 MGHDK, CDR2 SYGVNS. This CDR3 contains 13 residues. V lost 2 bases and J 7 bases, leaving 12 bases between the germline ends. The CDR3 coding sequence is TGTGCCAGCAGTGAAGGGGGGAGTGGAGAGCAGTACTTC. Protein product: CASSEGGSGEQYF.

This chain uses TRBV28 with TRBJ2-3; 7 bases line up with TRBD2. The CDR3 sequence is 13 residues long. V lost 7 bases and J lost 2; bases outside the gene matches: 3. The germline V gene has CDR1 MDHEN and CDR2 SYDVKM. The CDR3 protein is CASTLAATDTQYF. The CDR3 DNA is TGTGCCAGCACTCTAGCGGCCACAGATACGCAGTATTTT.

The V and J genes are TRBV7-8 and TRBJ2-1; possibly TRBD2 for D (6 bases). Germline V gene lookup returns CDR1 SGHVS and CDR2 FQNEAQ. This CDR3 spans 13 amino acids. Between the trimmed V and J ends, which lost 5 bases and 7 bases, there was a span of 12 bases. This CDR3 is CASSTRLGNEQFF. The CDR3 nucleotides are TGTGCCAGCAGCACCCGACTAGGGAATGAGCAGTTCTTC.

The rearrangement joins TRBV2 to TRBJ1-4; the D is unclear. Germline CDR1 SNHLY, CDR2 FYNNEI. V was cut by 1 base and J by 3 bases, with 9 bases left in between. The CDR3 loop spans 15 amino acids. The CDR3 region is CASSEELRSNEKLFF. The DNA for the CDR3 is TGTGCCAGCAGTGAAGAACTGCGTTCTAATGAAAAACTGTTTTTT.

This clone was detected only once. The V gene is TRBV29-1, the J gene TRBJ1-2; D may be TRBD1 (6 bases). The germline V and J ends were trimmed by 6 bases and 6 bases, with 17 bases remaining between them. Germline CDR1 is SQVTM and CDR2 is ANQGSEA. CDR3 length: 13 residues. The CDR3 is CSVGTSLPHGYTF. The CDR3 bases are TGCAGCGTCGGGACATCCCTTCCCCATGGCTACACCTTC. Full variable domain (remainder filled in from reference TRBV29-1 and TRBJ1-2): SAVISQKPSRDICQRGTSLTIQCQVDSQVTMMFWYRQQPGQSLTLIATANQGSEATYESGFVIDKFPISRPNLTFSTLTVSNMSPEDSSIYLCSVGTSLPHGYTFGSGTRLTVV.

CDR3 sequence (DNA): TGCAGCGCCAGACAGGGGGCCAACTATGGCTACACCTTC. The encoded protein is CSARQGANYGYTF. V usage is TRBV29-1 and J usage is TRBJ1-2; TRBD1 agrees at 10 bases. The CDR3 sequence is 13 residues long. The V and J ends lost 7 bases and 2 bases, in that order; junction bases with no gene match: 4. Per the germline V gene, CDR1 is SQVTM and CDR2 is ANQGSEA.

The sample holds one count of this clone. V gene TRBV27 combines with J gene TRBJ2-5; 10 nucleotides agree with TRBD2. The CDR3 is 16 residues long. V gave up 5 bases and J gave up 5 bases; unmatched junction bases: 11. Germline CDR1 MNHEY, CDR2 SMNVEV (reference sequence). As DNA, the CDR3 is TGTGCCAGCAGTCCATCACGGACTAGCGGATGGGAGACCCAGTACTTC. It is translated as CASSPSRTSGWETQYF.

This sequence joins TRBV19 and TRBJ1-1, with D possibly TRBD1 on 5 matching bases. The CDR3 totals 14 residues. Germline CDR1 reads LNHDA; CDR2 reads SQIVND (reference sequence). The V gene lost 6 bases and the J gene lost 0 bases, with 11 bases spanning the gap. The CDR3 protein is CASRPGSMNTEAFF. In DNA, the CDR3 is TGTGCCAGTAGGCCAGGGTCCATGAACACTGAAGCTTTCTTT.

This clone was found once. The J gene is TRBJ1-5, the V gene TRBV19, with 9 bases aligning to TRBD1. This CDR3 is built from 18 residues. Germline trimming cut 5 bases from V and 0 bases from J; bases unmatched to any gene: 11. CDR1 LNHDA and CDR2 SQIVND come from the germline V gene (reference sequence). CDR3 coding DNA: TGTGCCAGTAGTGTATCCCTTTGGGACAGGGATAGCAATCAGCCCCAGCATTTT. Protein: CASSVSLWDRDSNQPQHF.

V and J are TRBV5-4 and TRBJ2-5, with a possible D match to TRBD1 (5 bases). Looked up from germline, CDR1 is SGHNT and CDR2 is YYREEE (reference sequence). The V end lost 4 bases, the J end lost 5 bases, and 15 bases lay between the germline ends. This CDR3 region has 14 residues. CDR3 residues: CASSNRGSRETQYF. CDR3 in DNA: TGTGCCAGCAGCAATAGGGGCTCCCGGGAGACCCAGTACTTC.

This clone was picked up a small number of times. This sequence joins TRBV11-3 and TRBJ1-4; TRBD1 matches at 9 bases. Germline loops: CDR1 SGHNT, CDR2 YENEEA. CDR3 length equals 16 residues. With 3 bases clipped from V and 6 bases from J, the junction kept 8 bases outside the gene matches. CDR3 sequence: CASSFLQGAWDEKLFF. As DNA, the CDR3 is TGTGCCAGCAGCTTTCTACAGGGGGCTTGGGATGAAAAACTGTTTTTT.

The rearrangement joins TRBV2 to TRBJ1-3, with 7 bases fitting TRBD1. The junction had 9 bases not matched to a gene; V was cut back by 6 bases and J by 4 bases. This CDR3 comprises 15 residues. Germline V gives CDR1 SNHLY, CDR2 FYNNEI. As DNA, the CDR3 is TGTGCCAGCAGAAGAGACAGGGACTTCGGAAACACCATATATTTT. This sequence encodes CASRRDRDFGNTIYF.

This chain links TRBV7-2 with TRBJ2-3, with D perhaps matching TRBD1 (6 bases). Trimming stripped 5 bases from V and 4 bases from J, with 16 bases between. CDR3 length: 15 amino acids. Looked up from germline, CDR1 is SGHTA and CDR2 is FQGNSA. The CDR3 sequence is CASSDRTAPPDTQYF. The CDR3 nucleotides are TGTGCCAGCAGCGACAGGACGGCCCCACCAGATACGCAGTATTTT.

The gene calls are TRBV7-2 and TRBJ1-2, with TRBD1 matching over 7 bases. Germline V gene lookup returns CDR1 SGHTA and CDR2 FQGNSA. The CDR3 is 14 amino acids. J gave up 4 bases and V 4 bases, and 6 bases lay outside the gene matches. In nucleotides, the CDR3 is TGTGCCAGCAGCTCATCCTGGGACAGCTATGGCTACACCTTC. Translated: CASSSSWDSYGYTF.

Here the CDR3 DNA reads TGTGCCAGTAGTACAGGGGCAGCCGGGGAGCTGTTTTTT. This encodes CASSTGAAGELFF. The rearrangement links TRBV19 to TRBJ2-2, with D possibly matching TRBD1 (6 bases). This CDR3 has 13 amino acids. Trimming stripped 4 bases from V and 6 bases from J, with 9 bases between. CDR1 and CDR2 from the germline V gene are LNHDA and SQIVND (reference sequence).

This chain links TRBV10-3 with TRBJ1-3; 8 nucleotides line up with TRBD1. CDR1 and CDR2 (germline): ENHRY, SYGVKD. There are 13 residues in the CDR3. V shed 10 bases, J shed 2 bases, and the junction held 4 bases outside the gene matches. The CDR3 is CANKGQAGNTIYF. The CDR3 nucleotides are TGTGCCAACAAGGGACAGGCTGGAAACACCATATATTTT.